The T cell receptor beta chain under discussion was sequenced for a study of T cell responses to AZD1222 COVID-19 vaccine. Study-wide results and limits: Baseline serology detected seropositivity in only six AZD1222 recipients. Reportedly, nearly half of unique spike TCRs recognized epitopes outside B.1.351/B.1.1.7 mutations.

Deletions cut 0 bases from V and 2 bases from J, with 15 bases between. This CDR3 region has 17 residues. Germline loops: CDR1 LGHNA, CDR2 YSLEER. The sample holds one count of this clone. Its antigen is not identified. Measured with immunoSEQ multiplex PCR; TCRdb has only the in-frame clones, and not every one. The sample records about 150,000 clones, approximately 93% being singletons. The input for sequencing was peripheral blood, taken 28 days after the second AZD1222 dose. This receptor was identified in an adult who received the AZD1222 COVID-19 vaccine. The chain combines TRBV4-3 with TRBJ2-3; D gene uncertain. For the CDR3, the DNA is TGCGCCAGCAGCCAAGACACGGTCCTCTCGTTCACAGATACGCAGTATTTT. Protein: CASSQDTVLSFTDTQYF.